Included here is one T cell receptor beta chain sequence, with context. The source of the sample is a study of shared clonotypes between healthy human individuals. The CDR3 sequence is 15 residues long. Per germline, CDR1 LNHDA and CDR2 SQIVND (reference sequence). Trimming stripped 1 base from V and 2 bases from J, with 9 bases between. Across several immunoSEQ plates, the genomic DNA of each subset was split evenly. Using immunoSEQ multiplex PCR, the repertoire was profiled, and TCRdb retains in-frame clones only, with some absent. This table has 450,000 to 500,000 clones, less than 80% appearing once.

What was sequenced was PBMCs. The receptor's source is a woman aged 40 to 50 in good health. Some clones in this sample may be carry-over from other donors' samples. This chain links TRBV19 with TRBJ1-5; perhaps TRBD1 as D (5 bases). The DNA for the CDR3 is TGTGCCAGTAGTATAGCCGCCAGGGGCAATCAGCCCCAGCATTTT. This codes for CASSIAARGNQPQHF.